These T cell receptor beta chains were read from a single sample in a study of T cell changes during pregnancy in multiple sclerosis. Some clones are missing from TCRdb's copy, which holds only in-frame ones; the method was immunoSEQ multiplex PCR. This table has about 80,000 clones, 92% appearing once. The starting material was peripheral blood, obtained before pregnancy. These receptors all stem from a female donor with multiple sclerosis, enrolled in a pregnancy study. Both conserved end residues are part of each CDR3. The D gene is left open where the match is weak. Size is stated for part of the rows, as once, few or many counts, or as a class when the clone is expanded.

.	TRBV2	.	TRBJ1-2	TGTGCCAGTGGGGCTCTGGGGTTGCGCTATGGCTACACCTTC	CASGALGLRYGYTF
.	TRBV6-1	.	TRBJ2-1	TGTGCCAGCAGCAGCGACTTCTCCTACAATGAGCAGTTCTTC	CASSSDFSYNEQFF
TRBD1	TRBV19	once	TRBJ1-5	TGTGCCAGTAGGGACGGGACAGGTAATCAGCCCCAGCATTTT	CASRDGTGNQPQHF
TRBD2	TRBV30	.	TRBJ2-1	TGTGCCTCGGCGGGGGAAACCTACAATGAGCAGTTCTTC	CASAGETYNEQFF
.	TRBV11-2	.	TRBJ1-6	TGTGCCAGCAGCTTAGATTGGTCCACCCCGGCGGATAATTCACCCCTCCACTTT	CASSLDWSTPADNSPLHF
TRBD1	TRBV11-2	.	TRBJ2-1	TGTGCCAGCAGCTTAGTGGGGACAGGGGGGACAAATGAGCAGTTCTTC	CASSLVGTGGTNEQFF
.	TRBV5-4	.	TRBJ2-7	TGTGCCAGCAGCAGCACCAACCCGGGGTACGAGCAGTACTTC	CASSSTNPGYEQYF
TRBD1	TRBV2	.	TRBJ1-5	TGTGCCAGCAGGACAGACAGGGCTAGCAATCAGCCCCAGCATTTT	CASRTDRASNQPQHF
.	TRBV7-9	.	TRBJ2-7	TGTGCCAGCAGCTCCAGGGACGAGCAGTACTTC	CASSSRDEQYF
.	TRBV15	.	TRBJ2-7	TGTGCCACCAGCAGAGATCGAGTCCCACCCTACGAGCAGTACTTC	CATSRDRVPPYEQYF